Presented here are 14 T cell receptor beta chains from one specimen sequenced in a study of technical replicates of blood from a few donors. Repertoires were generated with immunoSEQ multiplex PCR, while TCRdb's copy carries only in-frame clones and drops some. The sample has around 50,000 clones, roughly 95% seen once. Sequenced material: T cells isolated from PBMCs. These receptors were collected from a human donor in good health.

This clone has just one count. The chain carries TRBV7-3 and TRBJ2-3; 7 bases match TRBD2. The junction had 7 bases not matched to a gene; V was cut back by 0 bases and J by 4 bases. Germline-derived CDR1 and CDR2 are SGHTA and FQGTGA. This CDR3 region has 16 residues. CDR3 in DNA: TGTGCCAGCAGCTTAACTGGCTCGGGAGGAGCAGATACGCAGTATTTT. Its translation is CASSLTGSGGADTQYF.

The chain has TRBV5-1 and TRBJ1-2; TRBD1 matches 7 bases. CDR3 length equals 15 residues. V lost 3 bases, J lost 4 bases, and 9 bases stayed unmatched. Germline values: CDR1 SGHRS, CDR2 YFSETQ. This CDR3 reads CASSWGDRDGYGYTF. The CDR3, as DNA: TGCGCCAGCAGCTGGGGCGACAGGGACGGCTATGGCTACACCTTC. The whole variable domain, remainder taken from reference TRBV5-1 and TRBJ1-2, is KAGVTQTPRYLIKTRGQQVTLSCSPISGHRSVSWYQQTPGQGLQFLFEYFSETQRNKGNFPGRFSGRQFSNSRSEMNVSTLELGDSALYLCASSWGDRDGYGYTFGSGTRLTVV.

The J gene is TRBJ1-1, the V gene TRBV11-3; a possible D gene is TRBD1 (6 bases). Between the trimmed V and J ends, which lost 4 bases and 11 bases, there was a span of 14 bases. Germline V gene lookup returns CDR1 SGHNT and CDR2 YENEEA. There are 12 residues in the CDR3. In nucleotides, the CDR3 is TGTGCCAGCAGCTCGGACAGCCCGAGGGCTTTCTTT. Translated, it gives CASSSDSPRAFF.

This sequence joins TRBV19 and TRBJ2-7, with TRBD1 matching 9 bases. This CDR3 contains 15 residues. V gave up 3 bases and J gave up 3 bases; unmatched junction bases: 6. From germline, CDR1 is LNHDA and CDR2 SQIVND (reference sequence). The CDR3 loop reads CASSIIGTGHYEQYF. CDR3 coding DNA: TGTGCCAGTAGTATTATCGGGACAGGGCACTACGAGCAGTACTTC. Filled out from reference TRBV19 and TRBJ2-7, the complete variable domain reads DGGITQSPKYLFRKEGQNVTLSCEQNLNHDAMYWYRQDPGQGLRLIYYSQIVNDFQKGDIAEGYSVSREKKESFPLTVTSAQKNPTAFYLCASSIIGTGHYEQYFGPGTRLTVT.

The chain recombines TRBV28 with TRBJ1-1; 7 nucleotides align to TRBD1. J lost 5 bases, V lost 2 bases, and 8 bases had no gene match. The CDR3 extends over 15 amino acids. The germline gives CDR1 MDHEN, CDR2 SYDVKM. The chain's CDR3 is CASSLIYDRDTEAFF. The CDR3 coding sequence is TGTGCCAGCAGTTTAATCTACGACAGGGATACTGAAGCTTTCTTT.

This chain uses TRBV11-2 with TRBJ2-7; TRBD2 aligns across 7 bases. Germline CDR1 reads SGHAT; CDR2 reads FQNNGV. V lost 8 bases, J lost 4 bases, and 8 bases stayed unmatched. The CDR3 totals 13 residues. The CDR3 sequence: CASEVGGSYEQYF. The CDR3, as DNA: TGTGCCAGCGAAGTCGGCGGGAGTTACGAGCAGTACTTC. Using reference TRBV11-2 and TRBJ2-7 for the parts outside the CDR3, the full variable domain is EAGVAQSPRYKIIEKRQSVAFWCNPISGHATLYWYQQILGQGPKLLIQFQNNGVVDDSQLPKDRFSAERLKGVDSTLKIQPAKLEDSAVYLCASEVGGSYEQYFGPGTRLTVT.

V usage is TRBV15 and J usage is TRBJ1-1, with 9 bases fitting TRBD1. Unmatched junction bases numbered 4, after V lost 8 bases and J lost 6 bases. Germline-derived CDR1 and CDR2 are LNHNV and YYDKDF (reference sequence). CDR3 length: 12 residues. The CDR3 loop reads CATGTGQPEAFF. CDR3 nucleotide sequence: TGTGCCACCGGGACAGGGCAACCTGAAGCTTTCTTT.

The CDR3 sequence: CASSQGKDLETQYF. In DNA form, the CDR3 reads TGTGCCAGCAGTCAGGGGAAGGATTTGGAGACCCAGTACTTC. V gene TRBV28 combines with J gene TRBJ2-5; D perhaps matches TRBD1 (6 bases). Trimming pared 5 bases from V and 5 bases from J, leaving 15 bases between. The CDR3 has 14 residues. Germline CDR1 is MDHEN and CDR2 is SYDVKM.

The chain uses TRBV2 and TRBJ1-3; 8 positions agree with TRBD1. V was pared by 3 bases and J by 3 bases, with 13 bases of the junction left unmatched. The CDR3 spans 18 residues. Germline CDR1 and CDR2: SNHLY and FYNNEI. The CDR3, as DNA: TGTGCCAGCAGTGACCTGACAGGGGAGTCTGGTGTTGGAAACACCATATATTTT. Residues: CASSDLTGESGVGNTIYF.

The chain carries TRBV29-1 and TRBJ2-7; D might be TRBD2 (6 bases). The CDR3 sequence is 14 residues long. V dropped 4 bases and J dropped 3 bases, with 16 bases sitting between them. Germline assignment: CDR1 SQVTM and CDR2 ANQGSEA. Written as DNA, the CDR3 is TGCAGCGTTGCTTACACGGGACTTCACTACGAGCAGTACTTC. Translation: CSVAYTGLHYEQYF.

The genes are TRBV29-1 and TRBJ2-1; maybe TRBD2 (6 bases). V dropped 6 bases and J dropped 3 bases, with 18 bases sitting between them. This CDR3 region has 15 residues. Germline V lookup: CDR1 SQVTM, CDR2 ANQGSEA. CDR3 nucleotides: TGCAGCGTGGGGGACCTAGCGCCGGACTACAATGAGCAGTTCTTC. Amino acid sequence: CSVGDLAPDYNEQFF.

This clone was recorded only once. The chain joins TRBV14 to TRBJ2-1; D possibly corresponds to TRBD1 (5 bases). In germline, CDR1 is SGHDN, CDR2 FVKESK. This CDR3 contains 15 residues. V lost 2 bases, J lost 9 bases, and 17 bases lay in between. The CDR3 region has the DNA TGTGCCAGCAGCCAATACGACAGATACGGCGGTGAGCAGTTCTTC. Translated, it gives CASSQYDRYGGEQFF.

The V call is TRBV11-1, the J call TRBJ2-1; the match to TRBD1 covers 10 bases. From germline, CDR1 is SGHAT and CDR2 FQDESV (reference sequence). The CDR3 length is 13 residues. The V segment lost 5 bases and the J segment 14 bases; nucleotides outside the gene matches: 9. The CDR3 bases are TGTGCCAGCAGCCCAGAGAGACAGGGGGCTGAGTTCTTC. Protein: CASSPERQGAEFF.

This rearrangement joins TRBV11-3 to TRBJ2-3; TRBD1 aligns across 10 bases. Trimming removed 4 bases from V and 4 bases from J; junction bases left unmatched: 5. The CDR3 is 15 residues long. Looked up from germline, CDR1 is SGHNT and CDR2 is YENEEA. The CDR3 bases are TGTGCCAGCAGCTCCTGGACAGGGGGTTCAGATACGCAGTATTTT. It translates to CASSSWTGGSDTQYF.